Here is one TCR beta chain with its context. The data were obtained in a study of beta chain features in type 1 diabetes. V gave up 3 bases and J gave up 3 bases, with 17 bases separating them. Germline assignment: CDR1 MNHNS and CDR2 SASEGT. The CDR3 spans 16 residues. Expressed TCRB transcripts were sequenced because the entire RNA isolate underwent reverse transcription. Profiled with immunoSEQ multiplex PCR; TCRdb holds only in-frame clones, not every one. The data hold fewer than 900,000 clones, with roughly 15% observed a single time. This receptor was taken from a woman aged 18-30 years in good health. The chain carries TRBV6-1 and TRBJ1-1, with D possibly being TRBD1 (5 bases). Sequences were obtained from naive CD4+ T cells from blood. CDR3 sequence: CASSDGRRGGYTEAFF. DNA of the CDR3: TGTGCCAGCAGTGATGGTAGGAGGGGCGGTTACACTGAAGCTTTCTTT.